This is a list of T cell receptor beta chains from one sample in a study of cytomegalovirus exposure and HLA in healthy donors. The method was immunoSEQ multiplex PCR; TCRdb's version includes in-frame clones alone and lacks a portion of them. The repertoire holds around 170,000 clones, with around 77% as singletons. Source material: PBMCs. The receptors stem from a man in his sixties in good health and CMV-seronegative. Both conserved end residues are part of each CDR3. Each record gives: CDR3 protein, CDR3 DNA, clone size, V gene, J gene, D gene. D genes are given only for firm matches. Expanded clones are given a class, and other clones once, few, many or no size at all.

CATKGDSGDEKLFF	TGTGCCACAAAGGGGGACAGTGGGGATGAAAAACTGTTTTTT	-	TRBV2	TRBJ1-4	TRBD1
CASSLASGMNTEAFF	TGCGCCAGCAGCTTGGCCTCAGGGATGAACACTGAAGCTTTCTTT	once	TRBV5-1	TRBJ1-1	-
CASSPIHGTGGLYEQYF	TGTGCCAGCAGCCCCATCCACGGGACAGGGGGACTCTACGAGCAGTACTTC	once	TRBV4-2	TRBJ2-7	TRBD1
CASRQNSNQPQHF	TGTGCCAGCAGACAGAATAGCAATCAGCCCCAGCATTTT	-	TRBV7-2	TRBJ1-5	-
CASSLAGGLSYEQYF	TGTGCCAGCAGCTTGGCTGGGGGACTGAGCTACGAGCAGTACTTC	-	TRBV5-4	TRBJ2-7	-
CASSGGGGEQYF	TGCGCCAGCAGTGGCGGGGGCGGCGAGCAGTACTTC	-	TRBV10-2	TRBJ2-7	-
CASSSLRSVGPHNEQFF	TGTGCCAGTAGTTCCCTTCGTAGCGTCGGTCCACACAATGAGCAGTTCTTC	-	TRBV19	TRBJ2-1	-
CASSTLARGSEAFF	TGTGCCAGTAGTACCCTAGCACGAGGCTCTGAAGCTTTCTTT	-	TRBV19	TRBJ1-1	-
CASSQERLAGGPYEQYF	TGCGCCAGCAGCCAAGAGAGACTAGCGGGGGGGCCGTACGAGCAGTACTTC	-	TRBV4-1	TRBJ2-7	TRBD2
CASSLLQGGNTEAFF	TGCGCCAGCAGCTTGCTACAGGGGGGGAACACTGAAGCTTTCTTT	-	TRBV5-1	TRBJ1-1	TRBD1
CASRASDNQPQHF	TGTGCCAGTAGGGCCTCAGACAATCAGCCCCAGCATTTT	-	TRBV19	TRBJ1-5	-
CASSISGGADRPQHF	TGTGCCAGCAGTATATCAGGGGGCGCTGACCGGCCCCAGCATTTT	-	TRBV27	TRBJ1-5	TRBD1
CASSEGPGVGYTF	TGTGCCAGCAGTGAGGGACCGGGAGTAGGCTACACCTTC	-	TRBV6-1	TRBJ1-2	-
CASSLGTVNYGYTF	TGTGCCAGCAGTTTGGGGACAGTTAACTATGGCTACACCTTC	-	TRBV28	TRBJ1-2	TRBD1
CASSLGALGGNQPQHF	TGTGCCAGCAGCTTGGGGGCCCTCGGAGGCAATCAGCCCCAGCATTTT	-	TRBV7-8	TRBJ1-5	-
CASSQELAGGPTGELFF	TGCGCCAGCAGCCAAGAACTAGCGGGAGGGCCGACCGGGGAGCTGTTTTTT	-	TRBV4-3	TRBJ2-2	TRBD2
CASSLPEAAEQYF	TGTGCCAGCAGCTTGCCAGAGGCCGCCGAGCAGTACTTC	-	TRBV5-6	TRBJ2-7	-
CASSLGVRGAVVNTEAFF	TGCGCCAGCAGCTTGGGGGTCCGGGGGGCGGTTGTGAACACTGAAGCTTTCTTT	-	TRBV5-1	TRBJ1-1	-
CASSTHRGRDEKLFF	TGTGCCAGCAGCACCCACAGGGGGCGCGATGAAAAACTGTTTTTT	few	TRBV4-2	TRBJ1-4	TRBD1
CASSVAIAGRYTF	TGTGCCAGCAGCGTAGCGATCGCAGGGCGCTACACCTTC	-	TRBV9	TRBJ1-2	-
CASGPQGQSTDTQYF	TGCGCCAGCGGTCCTCAGGGACAGAGCACAGATACGCAGTATTTT	few	TRBV5-1	TRBJ2-3	TRBD1
CASSEAGLSSQPQHF	TGTGCCAGCAGTGAGGCAGGGTTATCGAGTCAGCCCCAGCATTTT	-	TRBV25-1	TRBJ1-5	-
CASSSNRVNTGELFF	TGTGCCAGCAGCTCGAACAGGGTTAACACCGGGGAGCTGTTTTTT	-	TRBV5-4	TRBJ2-2	-
CASSPESEGTDTQYF	TGCGCCAGCAGCCCCGAGTCCGAGGGCACAGATACGCAGTATTTT	-	TRBV5-1	TRBJ2-3	-
CASSIGGRVNQPQHF	TGTGCCAGTAGTATAGGGGGCAGGGTCAATCAGCCCCAGCATTTT	-	TRBV19	TRBJ1-5	-
CAGSDSGRGKVNTEAFF	TGTGCCGGCAGTGACTCTGGCAGGGGAAAGGTGAACACTGAAGCTTTCTTT	-	TRBV6-4	TRBJ1-1	-
CASSSGAGPYGYTF	TGTGCCAGCAGCTCTGGTGCGGGACCCTATGGCTACACCTTC	-	TRBV11-2	TRBJ1-2	-
CSARPGVGYTF	TGCAGTGCTAGGCCCGGGGTTGGCTACACCTTC	-	TRBV20-1	TRBJ1-2	-
CASSEAQARAGYGYTF	TGTGCCAGCAGTGAAGCGCAGGCCAGGGCGGGGTATGGCTACACCTTC	few	TRBV6-1	TRBJ1-2	-